One and the same sample provided the 27 T cell receptor beta chains below, sequenced in a study of blood T cell repertoires in COVID-19. Here immunoSEQ multiplex PCR was the method, and the copy in TCRdb shows in-frame clones only, minus some. The table lists fewer than 200,000 clones, around four fifths of them singletons. The sequencing input was peripheral blood. The receptors shown here come from a woman between 65 and 79 years old who had recovered from COVID-19.

This chain links TRBV4-3 with TRBJ2-7; a weak D match, TRBD2 (5 bases). CDR1 is LGHNA and CDR2 is YSLEER in the germline V gene. Trimming removed 3 bases at V and 3 bases at J, with 12 bases between. The CDR3 has 14 amino acids. The CDR3 nucleotides are TGCGCCAGCAGCCAGAGGACGGGGAGCTACGAGCAGTACTTC. Translation: CASSQRTGSYEQYF.

The V call is TRBV6-6, the J call TRBJ2-1, with TRBD2 matching 9 bases. The CDR3 sequence is 15 residues long. The germline V gene has CDR1 MNHNY and CDR2 SVGAGI (reference sequence). Losses at the gene ends were 7 bases for V and 4 bases for J; bases not matched to a gene: 8. The DNA for the CDR3 is TGTGCCAGCACCCCCCAGACTAGCGGATACAATGAGCAGTTCTTC. The encoded protein is CASTPQTSGYNEQFF.

This clone has only a few counts. This chain uses TRBV2 with TRBJ1-5; the D is unclear. V was clipped by 6 bases and J by 3 bases, with 6 bases between them. This CDR3 contains 12 residues. Per the germline V gene, CDR1 is SNHLY and CDR2 is FYNNEI. The CDR3 protein is CASRFYNQPQHF. CDR3 in DNA: TGTGCCAGCAGATTCTACAATCAGCCCCAGCATTTT.

The chain links TRBV5-6 to TRBJ1-6; D unclear. Germline CDR1 and CDR2: SGHDT and YYEEEE. This CDR3 is built from 13 residues. V shed 2 bases and J shed 8 bases, with 8 bases lying between them. The CDR3, as DNA: TGTGCCAGCAGCTTCTACGGGGATTCACCCCTCCACTTT. It is translated as CASSFYGDSPLHF.

J is TRBJ1-1 and V is TRBV18; TRBD1 is a possible D gene (6 bases). Between the trimmed V and J ends, which lost 5 bases and 6 bases, there was a span of 13 bases. This CDR3 spans 13 amino acids. Per the germline V gene, CDR1 is KGHSH and CDR2 is LQKENI. The CDR3 bases are TGTGCCAGCTCATCACAGGGTAGCGCTGAAGCTTTCTTT. Translated, it gives CASSSQGSAEAFF.

This sequence joins TRBV5-1 and TRBJ1-2; D perhaps matches TRBD1 (5 bases). The CDR3 runs 14 residues. The germline gives CDR1 SGHRS, CDR2 YFSETQ. V dropped 9 bases and J dropped 3 bases, with 18 bases sitting between them. CDR3 amino acids: CATSSGGNDYGYTF. In DNA, the CDR3 is TGCGCCACCTCGAGCGGGGGGAACGACTATGGCTACACCTTC.

The chain uses TRBV7-8 and TRBJ1-1; D unclear. Trimming took off 1 base at V and 2 bases at J, with 14 bases between the two ends. Germline-derived CDR1 and CDR2 are SGHVS and FQNEAQ. The CDR3 extends over 16 amino acids. CDR3 residues: CASSLGVGRANTEAFF. The CDR3 DNA reads TGTGCCAGCAGCTTAGGTGTGGGGAGGGCCAACACTGAAGCTTTCTTT.

The chain uses TRBV7-9 and TRBJ2-7; 7 positions agree with TRBD2. Germline-derived CDR1 and CDR2 are SEHNR and FQNEAQ (reference sequence). The CDR3 has 13 amino acids. V shed 2 bases and J 6 bases; nucleotides not matched to a gene: 4. This CDR3 is CASSLQGGGEQYF. The CDR3 DNA sequence: TGTGCCAGCAGCTTACAAGGCGGGGGCGAGCAGTACTTC. Supplemented by reference TRBV7-9 and TRBJ2-7, the full variable domain reads DTGVSQNPRHKITKRGQNVTFRCDPISEHNRLYWYRQTLGQGPEFLTYFQNEAQLEKSRLLSDRFSAERPKGSFSTLEIQRTEQGDSAMYLCASSLQGGGEQYFGPGTRLTVT.

The chain couples TRBV7-2 to TRBJ2-2; possible D gene TRBD2, 6 bases. The CDR3 sequence is 15 residues long. V was pared by 5 bases and J by 2 bases, with 12 bases between. Per germline, CDR1 SGHTA and CDR2 FQGNSA. The chain's CDR3 is CASSRSGPNTGELFF. Here the CDR3 DNA reads TGTGCCAGCAGCCGTAGCGGACCTAACACCGGGGAGCTGTTTTTT.

The CDR3 is CASSSERAGEQYF. CDR3 DNA sequence: TGTGCCAGCAGCTCCGAGAGGGCCGGGGAGCAGTACTTC. V usage is TRBV7-2 and J usage is TRBJ2-7, with a tentative D call TRBD2 (5 bases). Per the germline V gene, CDR1 is SGHTA and CDR2 is FQGNSA. The CDR3 length is 13 residues. Trimming removed 4 bases from V and 7 bases from J, with 14 bases in between.

The chain joins TRBV9 to TRBJ2-5; D ambiguous. The CDR3 has 16 amino acids. V lost 0 bases and J lost 0, with 12 bases in between. Germline CDR1 and CDR2: SGDLS and YYNGEE. CDR3 amino acids: CASSVVPSTYQETQYF. The CDR3 nucleotides read TGTGCCAGCAGCGTAGTGCCGAGTACGTACCAAGAGACCCAGTACTTC.

This clone showed up just once. The chain has TRBV3-1 (or the pseudogene TRBV3-2) and TRBJ2-5; no clear D. This CDR3 is built from 16 residues. Trimming stripped 0 bases from V and 1 base from J, with 12 bases between. CDR1 and CDR2 (germline): LGHDT, YNNKEL (reference sequence). The CDR3 protein is CASSQDPLAPQETQYF. Here the CDR3 DNA reads TGTGCCAGCAGCCAAGACCCTTTAGCCCCCCAAGAGACCCAGTACTTC.

This clone was seen many times. The gene calls are TRBV19 and TRBJ1-2; 7 bases are a match to TRBD1. The germline CDR1 and CDR2 sequences are LNHDA and SQIVND (reference sequence). Trimming at V came to 4 bases and at J to 8 bases, leaving 13 bases not matched to a gene. CDR3 length: 15 amino acids. The CDR3 DNA reads as TGTGCCAGTAGTACCCGATTTGGACAGGCCTGGGGCTACACCTTC. Amino acids: CASSTRFGQAWGYTF.

The chain recombines TRBV5-4 with TRBJ2-1; a weak D match, TRBD1 (6 bases). Between the trimmed V and J ends, which lost 4 bases and 3 bases, there was a span of 11 bases. Per the germline V gene, CDR1 is SGHNT and CDR2 is YYREEE (reference sequence). This CDR3 spans 14 amino acids. The CDR3: CASSTPGDYNEQFF. Here the CDR3 DNA reads TGTGCCAGCAGCACGCCAGGGGACTACAATGAGCAGTTCTTC.

The chain combines TRBV5-1 with TRBJ2-7; 10 bases fit TRBD2. This CDR3 spans 16 amino acids. CDR1 and CDR2 from the germline V gene are SGHRS and YFSETQ. The junction had 9 bases not matched to a gene; V was cut back by 0 bases and J by 6 bases. Written as DNA, the CDR3 is TGCGCCAGCAGCTTGGTTGGGGTAGCGGGAGGTTCCGAGCAGTACTTC. Its translation: CASSLVGVAGGSEQYF.

This clone was seen a few times. The CDR3 region is CASSQALVGGELFF. The CDR3 nucleotides read TGTGCCAGCAGCCAAGCCCTAGTCGGCGGGGAGCTGTTTTTT. This chain uses TRBV14 with TRBJ2-2, with no clear D. CDR1 and CDR2 from the germline V gene are SGHDN and FVKESK. The length of the CDR3 is 14 residues. The V end lost 1 base, the J end lost 7 bases, and 10 bases lay between the germline ends.

The V gene is TRBV6-5, the J gene TRBJ1-5; D perhaps matches TRBD1 (5 bases). This CDR3 is 14 amino acids long. V lost 10 bases to trimming and J lost 2 bases, with 15 bases between them. Germline CDR1 and CDR2: MNHEY and SVGAGI. The CDR3 reads CATGGVGRNQPQHF. The CDR3 coding sequence is TGTGCCACTGGGGGGGTCGGCCGCAATCAGCCCCAGCATTTT.

V is TRBV7-2 and J is TRBJ2-7; a possible D gene is TRBD2 (6 bases). CDR1 is SGHTA, CDR2 FQGNSA, per germline. This CDR3 spans 14 amino acids. Trimming pared 5 bases from V and 2 bases from J, leaving 13 bases between. The chain's CDR3 is CASSPRLGAYEQYF. CDR3 DNA sequence: TGTGCCAGCAGCCCCCGACTAGGGGCCTACGAGCAGTACTTC.

The chain is built from TRBV27 and TRBJ1-1; 9 bases fit TRBD1. V was pared by 4 bases and J by 3 bases, with 3 bases of the junction left unmatched. This CDR3 contains 14 residues. Germline V gene lookup returns CDR1 MNHEY and CDR2 SMNVEV (reference sequence). The CDR3 coding sequence is TGTGCCAGCAGTTGGGACAGGGACTACACTGAAGCTTTCTTT. Its translation is CASSWDRDYTEAFF.

The chain has TRBV18 and TRBJ1-2; no clear D gene. Germline V lookup: CDR1 KGHSH, CDR2 LQKENI. This CDR3 comprises 14 residues. V was shortened by 3 bases and J by 1 base, with 9 bases between the two germline ends. The CDR3 protein is CASSPTSNNYGYTF. The CDR3, as DNA: TGTGCCAGCTCACCGACTTCCAATAACTATGGCTACACCTTC.

This chain connects TRBV7-3 to TRBJ2-1, with 13 bases identical to TRBD2. J lost 11 bases, V lost 4 bases, and 5 bases had no gene match. Germline CDR1 SGHTA, CDR2 FQGTGA. This CDR3 has 14 amino acids. This chain's CDR3 is CASSSRTSGSKQFF. The CDR3 DNA reads as TGTGCCAGCAGCTCACGGACTAGCGGGAGCAAGCAGTTCTTC.

The chain is built from TRBV29-1 and TRBJ2-3; 7 nucleotides align to TRBD2. Germline V gene lookup returns CDR1 SQVTM and CDR2 ANQGSEA. The J segment lost 2 bases and the V segment lost 6 bases, leaving 11 bases of the junction unmatched. The CDR3 is made up of 15 amino acids. The CDR3 loop is CSVQRDGYNTDTQYF. CDR3 DNA: TGCAGCGTCCAGCGGGACGGATATAACACAGATACGCAGTATTTT.

This chain joins TRBV2 and TRBJ1-6, with unresolved D. The CDR3 runs to 15 residues. V lost 6 bases and J lost 7, with 16 bases in between. Germline values: CDR1 SNHLY, CDR2 FYNNEI. The CDR3 loop reads CASSSRLTGNSPLHF. The CDR3 bases are TGTGCCAGCAGCTCCAGACTGACGGGGAATTCACCCCTCCACTTT.

The J gene is TRBJ1-2, the V gene TRBV30; D may be TRBD1 (5 bases). Trimming left V 0 bases short and J 8 bases short, with 13 bases between. Germline V gives CDR1 GTSNPN, CDR2 SVGIG (reference sequence). This CDR3 contains 13 residues. CDR3 residues: CAWSVRRGLGYTF. Here the CDR3 DNA reads TGTGCCTGGAGTGTACGAAGGGGCCTGGGCTACACCTTC. The variable domain in full, with the rest retrieved from reference TRBV30 and TRBJ1-2, is SQTIHQWPATLVQPVGSPLSLECTVEGTSNPNLYWYRQAAGRGLQLLFYSVGIGQISSEVPQNLSASRPQDRQFILSSKKLLLSDSGFYLCAWSVRRGLGYTFGSGTRLTVV.

The chain is built from TRBV2 and TRBJ1-2, with 8 positions matching TRBD1. The V and J ends lost 0 bases and 9 bases, in that order; junction bases with no gene match: 9. The CDR3 totals 15 residues. CDR1 and CDR2 from the germline V gene are SNHLY and FYNNEI. As DNA, the CDR3 is TGTGCCAGCAGTGAAGCGCTTAGGACAGGGCTGAGCTACACCTTC. It codes for CASSEALRTGLSYTF. Combining the CDR3 with reference TRBV2 and TRBJ1-2 gives the whole variable domain EPEVTQTPSHQVTQMGQEVILRCVPISNHLYFYWYRQILGQKVEFLVSFYNNEISEKSEIFDDQFSVERPDGSNFTLKIRSTKLEDSAMYFCASSEALRTGLSYTFGSGTRLTVV.

This rearrangement joins TRBV7-2 to TRBJ2-1; 8 bases agree with TRBD2. The V gene end was trimmed by 1 base and the J gene end by 6 bases; junction bases not matched to a gene: 8. The CDR3 has 16 amino acids. The germline CDR1 and CDR2 sequences are SGHTA and FQGNSA. CDR3 residues: CASSLGAGDAVNEQFF. DNA of the CDR3: TGTGCCAGCAGCTTAGGAGCGGGAGATGCGGTCAATGAGCAGTTCTTC.

The chain couples TRBV30 to TRBJ1-4; the D gene is possibly TRBD1 (5 bases). CDR1 and CDR2 from the germline V gene are GTSNPN and SVGIG (reference sequence). V lost 4 bases and J 7 bases, leaving 19 bases between the germline ends. The length of the CDR3 is 15 residues. In DNA, the CDR3 is TGTGCCTGGACCCCCTCCGGGACTTTGGGTGAAAAACTGTTTTTT. As protein: CAWTPSGTLGEKLFF.